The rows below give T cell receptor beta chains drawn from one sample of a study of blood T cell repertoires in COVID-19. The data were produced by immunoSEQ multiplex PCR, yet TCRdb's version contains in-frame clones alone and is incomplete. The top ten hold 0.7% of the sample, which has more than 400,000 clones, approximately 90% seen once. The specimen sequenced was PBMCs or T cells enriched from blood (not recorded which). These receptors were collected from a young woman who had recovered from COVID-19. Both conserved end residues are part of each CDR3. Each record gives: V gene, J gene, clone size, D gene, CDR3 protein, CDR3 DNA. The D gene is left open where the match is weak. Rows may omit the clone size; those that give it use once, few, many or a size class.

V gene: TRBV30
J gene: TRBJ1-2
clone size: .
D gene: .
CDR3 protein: CACRGDLYGYTF
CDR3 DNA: TGTGCCTGCCGGGGGGATCTTTATGGCTACACCTTC

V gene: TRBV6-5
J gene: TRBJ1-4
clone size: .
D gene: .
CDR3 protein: CASTGGPTNEKLFF
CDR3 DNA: TGTGCCAGCACCGGGGGACCAACTAATGAAAAACTGTTTTTT

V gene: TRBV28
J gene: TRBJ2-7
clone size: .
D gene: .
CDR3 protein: CASEPGGFSYEQYF
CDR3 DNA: TGTGCCAGCGAGCCCGGGGGATTCTCCTACGAGCAGTACTTC

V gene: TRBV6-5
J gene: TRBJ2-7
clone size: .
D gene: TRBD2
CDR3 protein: CASSYLRGGSEQYF
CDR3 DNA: TGTGCCAGCAGTTATTTGCGGGGGGGCTCCGAGCAGTACTTC

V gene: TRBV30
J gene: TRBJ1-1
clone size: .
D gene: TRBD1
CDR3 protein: CAWSAGTANTEAFF
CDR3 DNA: TGTGCCTGGAGTGCCGGGACAGCTAACACTGAAGCTTTCTTT

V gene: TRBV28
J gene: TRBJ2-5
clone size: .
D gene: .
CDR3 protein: CASSLQFARGETQYF
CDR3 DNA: TGTGCCAGCAGCCTCCAATTTGCGAGAGGGGAGACCCAGTACTTC

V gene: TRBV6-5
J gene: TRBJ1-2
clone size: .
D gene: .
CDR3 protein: CASSYSSRAGYYGYTF
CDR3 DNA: TGTGCCAGCAGTTACTCGTCCAGGGCGGGGTACTATGGCTACACCTTC

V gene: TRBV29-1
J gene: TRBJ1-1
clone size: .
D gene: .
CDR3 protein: CSAEGGGEAFF
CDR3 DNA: TGCAGTGCCGAGGGGGGGGGAGAAGCTTTCTTT

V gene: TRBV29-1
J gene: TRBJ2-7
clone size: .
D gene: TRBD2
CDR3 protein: CSGLAGTYEQYF
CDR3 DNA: TGCAGCGGTCTAGCGGGGACCTACGAGCAGTACTTC

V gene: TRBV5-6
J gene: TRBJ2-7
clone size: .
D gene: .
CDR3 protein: CASSSTGAYEQYF
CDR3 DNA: TGTGCCAGCAGCTCGACAGGTGCCTACGAGCAGTACTTC

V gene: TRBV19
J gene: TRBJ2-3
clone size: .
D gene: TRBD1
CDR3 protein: CASSPWTGGPSTDTQYF
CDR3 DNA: TGTGCCAGTAGCCCTTGGACAGGGGGCCCGAGCACAGATACGCAGTATTTT

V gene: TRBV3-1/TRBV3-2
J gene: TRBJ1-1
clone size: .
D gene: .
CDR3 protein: CASSQWDRRGTEAFF
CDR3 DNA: TGTGCCAGCAGCCAATGGGACCGGCGGGGGACTGAAGCTTTCTTT

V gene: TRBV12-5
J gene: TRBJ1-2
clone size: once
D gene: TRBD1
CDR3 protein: CASGLGIRDRVGYTF
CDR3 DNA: TGTGCTAGTGGCCTGGGGATCCGGGACAGGGTAGGCTACACCTTC

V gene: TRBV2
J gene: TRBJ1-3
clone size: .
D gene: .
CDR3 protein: CASSGDGNTIYF
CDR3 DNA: TGTGCCAGCAGCGGAGACGGAAACACCATATATTTT

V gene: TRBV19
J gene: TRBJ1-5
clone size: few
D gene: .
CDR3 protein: CASSGGGATLGNQPQHF
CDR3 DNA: TGTGCCAGTAGTGGCGGTGGGGCCACTCTGGGCAATCAGCCCCAGCATTTT

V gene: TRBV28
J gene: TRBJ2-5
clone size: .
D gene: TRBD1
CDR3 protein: CASSTTGERETQYF
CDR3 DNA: TGTGCCAGCAGTACTACAGGGGAGCGAGAGACCCAGTACTTC

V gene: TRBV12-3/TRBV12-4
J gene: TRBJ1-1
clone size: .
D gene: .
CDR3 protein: CASSPSGVTEAFF
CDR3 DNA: TGTGCCAGCAGTCCCTCAGGGGTTACTGAAGCTTTCTTT

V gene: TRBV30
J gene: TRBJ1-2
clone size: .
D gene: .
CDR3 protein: CASAQANYGYTF
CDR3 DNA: TGTGCTTCGGCCCAGGCTAACTATGGCTACACCTTC

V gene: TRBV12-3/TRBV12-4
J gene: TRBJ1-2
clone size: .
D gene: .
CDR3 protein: CASSLNSIYGYTF
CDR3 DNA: TGTGCCAGCAGTTTAAACAGTATCTATGGCTACACCTTC

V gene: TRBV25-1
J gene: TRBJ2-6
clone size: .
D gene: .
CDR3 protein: CASSEAGANVLTF
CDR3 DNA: TGTGCCAGCAGTGAAGCGGGGGCCAACGTCCTGACTTTC

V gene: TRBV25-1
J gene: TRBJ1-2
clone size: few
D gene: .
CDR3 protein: CASSRTTQNYGYTF
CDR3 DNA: TGTGCCAGCAGTCGTACTACCCAAAACTATGGCTACACCTTC

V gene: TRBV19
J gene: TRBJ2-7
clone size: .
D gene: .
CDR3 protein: CASNPAGFRTTYEQYF
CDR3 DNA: TGTGCCAGTAACCCCGCGGGGTTTAGGACTACCTACGAGCAGTACTTC